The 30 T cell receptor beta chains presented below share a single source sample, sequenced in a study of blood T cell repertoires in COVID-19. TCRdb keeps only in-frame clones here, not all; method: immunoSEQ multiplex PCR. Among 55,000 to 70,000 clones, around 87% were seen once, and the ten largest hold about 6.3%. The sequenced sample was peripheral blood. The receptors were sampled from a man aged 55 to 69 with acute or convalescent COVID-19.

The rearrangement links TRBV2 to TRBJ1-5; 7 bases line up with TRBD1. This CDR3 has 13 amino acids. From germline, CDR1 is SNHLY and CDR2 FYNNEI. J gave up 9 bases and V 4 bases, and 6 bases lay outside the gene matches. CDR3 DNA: TGTGCCAGCAGTGGGGCAGGGGGTCTGCCCCAGCATTTT. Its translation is CASSGAGGLPQHF.

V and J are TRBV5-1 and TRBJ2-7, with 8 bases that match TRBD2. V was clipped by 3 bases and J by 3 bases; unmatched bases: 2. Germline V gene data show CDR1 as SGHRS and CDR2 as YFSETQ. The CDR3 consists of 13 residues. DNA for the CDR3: TGCGCCAGCAGCTCCGGGACTAGCTACGAGCAGTACTTC. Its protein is CASSSGTSYEQYF. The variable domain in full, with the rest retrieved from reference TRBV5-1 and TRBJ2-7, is KAGVTQTPRYLIKTRGQQVTLSCSPISGHRSVSWYQQTPGQGLQFLFEYFSETQRNKGNFPGRFSGRQFSNSRSEMNVSTLELGDSALYLCASSSGTSYEQYFGPGTRLTVT.

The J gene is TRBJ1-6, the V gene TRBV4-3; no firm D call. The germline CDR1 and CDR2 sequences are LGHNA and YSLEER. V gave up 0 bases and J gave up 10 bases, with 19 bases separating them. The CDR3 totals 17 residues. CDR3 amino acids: CASSQDPGTVRESPLHF. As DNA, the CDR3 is TGCGCCAGCAGCCAAGATCCAGGAACGGTAAGGGAGTCACCCCTCCACTTT.

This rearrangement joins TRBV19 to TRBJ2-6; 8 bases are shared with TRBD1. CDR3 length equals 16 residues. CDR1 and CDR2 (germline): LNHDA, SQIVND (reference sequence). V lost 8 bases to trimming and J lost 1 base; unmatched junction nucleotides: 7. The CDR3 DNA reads TGTGCCAGTGGAAGACAGGGGACGTCTGGGGCCAACGTCCTGACTTTC. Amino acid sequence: CASGRQGTSGANVLTF.

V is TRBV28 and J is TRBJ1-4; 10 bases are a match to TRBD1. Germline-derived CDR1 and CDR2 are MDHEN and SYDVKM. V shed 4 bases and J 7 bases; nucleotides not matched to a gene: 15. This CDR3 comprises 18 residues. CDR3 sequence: CASSSGQGGASYSEKLFF. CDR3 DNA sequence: TGTGCCAGCAGTTCCGGACAGGGGGGCGCTTCCTACTCTGAAAAACTGTTTTTT.

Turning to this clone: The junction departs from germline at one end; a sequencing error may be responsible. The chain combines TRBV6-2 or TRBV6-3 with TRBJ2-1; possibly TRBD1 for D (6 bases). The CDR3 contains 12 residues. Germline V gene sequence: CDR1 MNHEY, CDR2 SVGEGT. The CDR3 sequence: CASSYGGNDQFF. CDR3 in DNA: TGTGCCAGCAGTTACGGGGGCAATGATCAGTTCTTC.

The CDR3 is CASSPPNLAGVETQYF. In DNA, the CDR3 is TGTGCCAGCTCACCACCGAACCTAGCGGGGGTGGAGACCCAGTACTTC. The rearrangement joins TRBV18 to TRBJ2-5; 10 bases line up with TRBD2. The CDR3 runs 16 residues. V lost 0 bases and J lost 5; bases outside the gene matches: 6. Germline V gene sequence: CDR1 KGHSH, CDR2 LQKENI. Combining the CDR3 with reference TRBV18 and TRBJ2-5 gives the whole variable domain NAGVMQNPRHLVRRRGQEARLRCSPMKGHSHVYWYRQLPEEGLKFMVYLQKENIIDESGMPKERFSAEFPKEGPSILRIQQVVRGDSAAYFCASSPPNLAGVETQYFGPGTRLLVL.

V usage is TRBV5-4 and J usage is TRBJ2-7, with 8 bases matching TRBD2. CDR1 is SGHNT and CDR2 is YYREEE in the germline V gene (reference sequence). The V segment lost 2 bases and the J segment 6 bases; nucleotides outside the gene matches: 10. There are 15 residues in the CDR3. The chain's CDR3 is CASSFRATSVGEQYF. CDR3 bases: TGTGCCAGCAGCTTCCGGGCGACTAGCGTGGGCGAGCAGTACTTC. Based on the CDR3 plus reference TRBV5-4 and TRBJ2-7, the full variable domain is ETGVTQSPTHLIKTRGQQVTLRCSSQSGHNTVSWYQQALGQGPQFIFQYYREEENGRGNFPPRFSGLQFPNYSSELNVNALELDDSALYLCASSFRATSVGEQYFGPGTRLTVT.

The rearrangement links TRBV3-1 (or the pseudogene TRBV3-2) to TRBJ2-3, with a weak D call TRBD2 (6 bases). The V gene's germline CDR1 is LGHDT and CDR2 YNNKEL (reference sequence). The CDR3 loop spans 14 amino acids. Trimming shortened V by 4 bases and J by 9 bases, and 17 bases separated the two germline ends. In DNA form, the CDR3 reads TGTGCCAGCAGCCCGGCGCATGGAGGGAAGACGCAGTATTTT. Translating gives CASSPAHGGKTQYF.

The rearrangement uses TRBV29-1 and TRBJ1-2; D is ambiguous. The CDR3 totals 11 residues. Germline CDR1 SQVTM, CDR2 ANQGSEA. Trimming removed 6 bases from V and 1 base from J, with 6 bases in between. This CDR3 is CSVFSNYGYTF. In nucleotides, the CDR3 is TGCAGCGTCTTCAGTAACTATGGCTACACCTTC.

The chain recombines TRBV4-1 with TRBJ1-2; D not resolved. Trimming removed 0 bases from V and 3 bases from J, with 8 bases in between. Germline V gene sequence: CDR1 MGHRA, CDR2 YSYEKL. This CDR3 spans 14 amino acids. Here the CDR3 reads CASSQDIRDYGYTF. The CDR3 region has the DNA TGCGCCAGCAGCCAAGATATAAGAGACTATGGCTACACCTTC.

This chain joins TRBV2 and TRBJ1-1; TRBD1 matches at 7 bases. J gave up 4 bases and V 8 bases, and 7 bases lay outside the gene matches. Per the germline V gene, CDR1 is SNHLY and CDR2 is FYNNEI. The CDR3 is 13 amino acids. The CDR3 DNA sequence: TGTGCCAGCCTCTTTACAGGGGCCACTGAAGCTTTCTTT. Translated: CASLFTGATEAFF.

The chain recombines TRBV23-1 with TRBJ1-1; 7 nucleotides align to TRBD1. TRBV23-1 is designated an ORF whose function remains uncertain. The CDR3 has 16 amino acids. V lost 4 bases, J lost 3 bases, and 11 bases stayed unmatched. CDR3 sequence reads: CASSLSDRVDDTEAFF. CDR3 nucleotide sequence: TGCGCCAGCAGTCTCAGTGACAGGGTTGATGACACTGAAGCTTTCTTT.

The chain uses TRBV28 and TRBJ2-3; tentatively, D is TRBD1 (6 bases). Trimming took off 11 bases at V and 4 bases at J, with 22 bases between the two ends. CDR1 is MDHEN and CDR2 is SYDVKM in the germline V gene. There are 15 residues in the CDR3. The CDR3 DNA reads TGTGCCCTGGGTAGGGGGAGAAGGGACGCAGATACGCAGTATTTT. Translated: CALGRGRRDADTQYF.

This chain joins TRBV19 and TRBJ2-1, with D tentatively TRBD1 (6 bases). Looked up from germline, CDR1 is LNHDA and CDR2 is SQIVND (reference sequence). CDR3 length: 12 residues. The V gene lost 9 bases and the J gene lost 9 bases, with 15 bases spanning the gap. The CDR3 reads CASRGSLGEQFF. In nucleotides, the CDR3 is TGTGCCAGCAGGGGCTCCTTGGGTGAGCAGTTCTTC.

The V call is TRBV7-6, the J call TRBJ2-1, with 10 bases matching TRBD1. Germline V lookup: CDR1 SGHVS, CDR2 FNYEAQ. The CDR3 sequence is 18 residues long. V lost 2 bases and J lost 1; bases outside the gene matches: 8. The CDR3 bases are TGTGCCAGCAGCTTACCCCGGGACAGGGGCTCGTCCTACAATGAGCAGTTCTTC. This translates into CASSLPRDRGSSYNEQFF. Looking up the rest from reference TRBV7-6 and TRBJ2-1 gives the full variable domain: GAGVSQSPRYKVTKRGQDVALRCDPISGHVSLYWYRQALGQGPEFLTYFNYEAQQDKSGLPNDRFSAERPEGSISTLTIQRTEQRDSAMYRCASSLPRDRGSSYNEQFFGPGTRLTVL.

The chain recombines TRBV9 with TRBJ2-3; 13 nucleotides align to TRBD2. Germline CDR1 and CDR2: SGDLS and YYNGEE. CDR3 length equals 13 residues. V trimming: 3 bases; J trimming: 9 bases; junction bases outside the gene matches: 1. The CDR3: CASSGTSGGTQYF. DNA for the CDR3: TGTGCCAGCAGCGGGACTAGCGGGGGCACGCAGTATTTT.

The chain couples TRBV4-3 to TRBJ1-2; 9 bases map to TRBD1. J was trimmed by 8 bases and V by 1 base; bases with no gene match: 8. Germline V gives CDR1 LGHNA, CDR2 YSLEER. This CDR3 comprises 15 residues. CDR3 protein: CASSQVAGTGKGYTF. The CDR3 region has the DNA TGCGCCAGCAGCCAAGTAGCCGGGACAGGGAAGGGCTACACCTTC.

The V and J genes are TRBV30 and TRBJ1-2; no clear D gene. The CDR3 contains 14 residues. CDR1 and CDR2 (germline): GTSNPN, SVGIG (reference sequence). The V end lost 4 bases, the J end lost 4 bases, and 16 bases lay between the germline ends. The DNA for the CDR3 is TGTGCCTGGAATCGGGAATCCCATTCCTATGGCTACACCTTC. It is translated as CAWNRESHSYGYTF.

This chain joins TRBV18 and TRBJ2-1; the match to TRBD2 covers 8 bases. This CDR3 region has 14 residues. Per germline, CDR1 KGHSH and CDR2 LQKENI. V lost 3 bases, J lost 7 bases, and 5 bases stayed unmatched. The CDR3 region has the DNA TGTGCCAGCTCACCGGCCGGGGGGGCAAATGAGCAGTTCTTC. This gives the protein CASSPAGGANEQFF.

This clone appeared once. CDR3 nucleotide sequence: TGTGCCAGTAGTATCGGGGGGAGTAGCGGGGTTAATGAGCAGTTCTTC. It codes for CASSIGGSSGVNEQFF. This chain connects TRBV19 to TRBJ2-1; 8 nucleotides agree with TRBD2. The V and J ends lost 3 bases and 7 bases, in that order; junction bases with no gene match: 11. The CDR3 consists of 16 residues. Germline V gene data show CDR1 as LNHDA and CDR2 as SQIVND (reference sequence).

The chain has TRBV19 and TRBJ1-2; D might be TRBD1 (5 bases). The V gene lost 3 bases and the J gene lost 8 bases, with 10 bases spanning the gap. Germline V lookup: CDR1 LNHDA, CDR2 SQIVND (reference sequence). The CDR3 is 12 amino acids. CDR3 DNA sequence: TGTGCCAGTAGTATGGGGCAGCTCGGCTACACCTTC. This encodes CASSMGQLGYTF.

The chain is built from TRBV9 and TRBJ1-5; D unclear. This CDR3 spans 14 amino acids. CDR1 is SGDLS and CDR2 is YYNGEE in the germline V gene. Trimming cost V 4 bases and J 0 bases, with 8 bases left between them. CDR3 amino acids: CASSPSISNQPQHF. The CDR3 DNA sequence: TGTGCCAGCAGCCCTAGTATTAGCAATCAGCCCCAGCATTTT.

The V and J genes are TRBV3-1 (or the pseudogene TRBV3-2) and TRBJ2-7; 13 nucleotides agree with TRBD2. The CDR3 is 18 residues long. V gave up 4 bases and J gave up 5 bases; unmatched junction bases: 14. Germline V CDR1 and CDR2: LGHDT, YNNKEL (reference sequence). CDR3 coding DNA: TGTGCCAGCAGCCTCTCAACACTAGCGGGGGGGCTTAGCCACGAGCAGTACTTC. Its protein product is CASSLSTLAGGLSHEQYF.

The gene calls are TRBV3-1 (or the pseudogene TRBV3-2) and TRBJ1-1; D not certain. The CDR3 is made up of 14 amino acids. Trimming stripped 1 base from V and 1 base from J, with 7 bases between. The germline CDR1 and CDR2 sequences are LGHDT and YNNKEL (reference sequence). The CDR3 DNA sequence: TGTGCCAGCAGCCAAGCACTCCAGAACACTGAAGCTTTCTTT. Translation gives CASSQALQNTEAFF.

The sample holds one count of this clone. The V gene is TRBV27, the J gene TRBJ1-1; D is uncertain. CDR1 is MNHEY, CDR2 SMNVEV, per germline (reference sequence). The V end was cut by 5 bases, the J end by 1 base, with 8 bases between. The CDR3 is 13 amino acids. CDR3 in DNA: TGTGCCAGCAGTCCTAAGCGGAACACTGAAGCTTTCTTT. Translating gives CASSPKRNTEAFF.

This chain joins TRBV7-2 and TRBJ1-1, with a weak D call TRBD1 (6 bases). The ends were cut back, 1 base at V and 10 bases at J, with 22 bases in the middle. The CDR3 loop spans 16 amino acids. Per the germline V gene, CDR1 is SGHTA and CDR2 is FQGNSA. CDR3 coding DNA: TGTGCCAGCAGCTTAGGGGGGGGCCGCTTACTTGTAACAGCTTTCTTT. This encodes CASSLGGGRLLVTAFF. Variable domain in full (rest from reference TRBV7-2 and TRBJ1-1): GAGVSQSPSNKVTEKGKDVELRCDPISGHTALYWYRQSLGQGLEFLIYFQGNSAPDKSGLPSDRFSAERTGGSVSTLTIQRTQQEDSAVYLCASSLGGGRLLVTAFFGQGTRLTVV.

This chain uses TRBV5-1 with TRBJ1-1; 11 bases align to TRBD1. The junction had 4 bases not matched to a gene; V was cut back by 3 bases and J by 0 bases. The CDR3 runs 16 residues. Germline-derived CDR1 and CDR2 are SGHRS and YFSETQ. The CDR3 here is CASSYRTGGMNTEAFF. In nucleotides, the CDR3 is TGCGCCAGCAGCTATCGGACAGGGGGCATGAACACTGAAGCTTTCTTT.

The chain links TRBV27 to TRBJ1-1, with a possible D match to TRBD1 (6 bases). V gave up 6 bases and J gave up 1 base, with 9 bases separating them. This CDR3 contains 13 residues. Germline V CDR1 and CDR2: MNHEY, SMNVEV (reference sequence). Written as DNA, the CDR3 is TGTGCCAGCAGACAGACAGGGAACACTGAAGCTTTCTTT. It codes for CASRQTGNTEAFF.

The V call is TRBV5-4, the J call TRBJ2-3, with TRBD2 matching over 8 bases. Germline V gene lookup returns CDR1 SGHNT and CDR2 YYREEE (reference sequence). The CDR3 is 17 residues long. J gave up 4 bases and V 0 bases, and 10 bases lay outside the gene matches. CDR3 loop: CASSLGSSGEISDTQYF. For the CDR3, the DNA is TGTGCCAGCAGCTTGGGTAGTAGCGGGGAAATATCAGATACGCAGTATTTT. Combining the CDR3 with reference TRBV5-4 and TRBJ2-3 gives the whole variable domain ETGVTQSPTHLIKTRGQQVTLRCSSQSGHNTVSWYQQALGQGPQFIFQYYREEENGRGNFPPRFSGLQFPNYSSELNVNALELDDSALYLCASSLGSSGEISDTQYFGPGTRLTVL.